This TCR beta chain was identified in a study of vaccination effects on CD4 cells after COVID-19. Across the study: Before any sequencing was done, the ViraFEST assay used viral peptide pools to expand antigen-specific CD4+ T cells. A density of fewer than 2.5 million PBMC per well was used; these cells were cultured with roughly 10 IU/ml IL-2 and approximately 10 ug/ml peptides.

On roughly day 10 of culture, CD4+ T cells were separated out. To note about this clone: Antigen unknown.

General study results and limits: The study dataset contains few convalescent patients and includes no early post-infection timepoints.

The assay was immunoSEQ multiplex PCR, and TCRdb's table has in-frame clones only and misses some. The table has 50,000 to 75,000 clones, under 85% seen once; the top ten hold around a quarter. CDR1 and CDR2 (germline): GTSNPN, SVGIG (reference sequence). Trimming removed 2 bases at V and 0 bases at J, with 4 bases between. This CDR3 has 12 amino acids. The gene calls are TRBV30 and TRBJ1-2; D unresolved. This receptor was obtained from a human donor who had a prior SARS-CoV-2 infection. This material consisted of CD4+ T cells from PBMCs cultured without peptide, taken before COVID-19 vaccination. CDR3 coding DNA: TGTGCCTGGAGTCAAACTAACTATGGCTACACCTTC. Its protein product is CAWSQTNYGYTF.